Listed below are T cell receptor beta chains from one sample, sequenced in a study of monozygotic twins with inflammatory bowel disease. TCRdb reworked the 5' RACE reads into one entry per CDR3 protein, no DNA. In all, the sample yields about 440,000 distinct CDR3 sequences. Sequencing was done on a sample of blood. These TCRs come from a human donor with ulcerative colitis or Crohn's disease, or a healthy co-twin of an affected twin (not recorded which). CDR3s include the opening cysteine and the closing phenylalanine or tryptophan. Each record gives: V gene, J gene, CDR3 protein.

v_gene: TRBV7-2
j_gene: TRBJ1-2
CDR3aa: CASSSQATNYGYTF

v_gene: TRBV5-1
j_gene: TRBJ2-2
CDR3aa: CASSGGSGRVTGELFF

v_gene: TRBV12-3/TRBV12-4
j_gene: TRBJ2-1
CDR3aa: CASTVPGTVFSEQFF

v_gene: TRBV6-5
j_gene: TRBJ1-1
CDR3aa: CASRPSTGEAFF

v_gene: TRBV27
j_gene: TRBJ1-1
CDR3aa: CASSFQGANTEAFF

v_gene: TRBV5-8
j_gene: TRBJ2-2
CDR3aa: CASSRRVGELFF

v_gene: TRBV29-1
j_gene: TRBJ1-4
CDR3aa: CSVEDREEVFF

v_gene: TRBV18
j_gene: TRBJ2-4
CDR3aa: CASSPSGTKAPQYF

v_gene: TRBV20-1
j_gene: TRBJ1-5
CDR3aa: CSATDGYSNQPQHF

v_gene: TRBV14
j_gene: TRBJ2-7
CDR3aa: CASSQDVRGLPDEQYF

v_gene: TRBV20-1
j_gene: TRBJ2-3
CDR3aa: CSSARVTQDTQYF

v_gene: TRBV5-1
j_gene: TRBJ2-6
CDR3aa: CASSGGFPGANVLTF

v_gene: TRBV12-3/TRBV12-4
j_gene: TRBJ2-1
CDR3aa: CASSSARVNYNEQFF

v_gene: TRBV6-2/TRBV6-3
j_gene: TRBJ1-2
CDR3aa: CASRTKDILGGYTF

v_gene: TRBV5-1
j_gene: TRBJ2-3
CDR3aa: CASSSGTQTDTQYF

v_gene: TRBV20-1
j_gene: TRBJ2-3
CDR3aa: CSASSLGLNTDTQYF

v_gene: TRBV6-5
j_gene: TRBJ2-1
CDR3aa: CASSLTSGRINEQFF

v_gene: TRBV12-3/TRBV12-4
j_gene: TRBJ2-1
CDR3aa: CASSLYRSPSYNEQFF

v_gene: TRBV27
j_gene: TRBJ2-2
CDR3aa: CASSSRLVGSSGELFF

v_gene: TRBV30
j_gene: TRBJ2-5
CDR3aa: CAIKRTGETQYF

v_gene: TRBV18
j_gene: TRBJ1-4
CDR3aa: CASSPTTGTNEKLFF

v_gene: TRBV7-3
j_gene: TRBJ2-3
CDR3aa: CASSLNGRTGADTQYF

v_gene: TRBV4-1
j_gene: TRBJ1-5
CDR3aa: CASSQDRVQPQHF

v_gene: TRBV11-2
j_gene: TRBJ2-6
CDR3aa: CASSRGQGSSGANVLTF

v_gene: TRBV6-6
j_gene: TRBJ2-6
CDR3aa: CASTVGANVLTF

v_gene: TRBV6-5
j_gene: TRBJ1-1
CDR3aa: CASSYGGHSTEAFF

v_gene: TRBV18
j_gene: TRBJ2-1
CDR3aa: CASSPPLAGDYNEQFF

v_gene: TRBV7-3
j_gene: TRBJ2-2
CDR3aa: CASSRLWGTGELFF

v_gene: TRBV3-1
j_gene: TRBJ2-3
CDR3aa: CASSPDLLAGGVGTQYF

v_gene: TRBV20-1
j_gene: TRBJ2-3
CDR3aa: CSASFRGSGGTDTQYF

v_gene: TRBV10-3
j_gene: TRBJ1-2
CDR3aa: CAISSTGDYGGYTF

v_gene: TRBV29-1
j_gene: TRBJ2-1
CDR3aa: CSVKFVYNEQFF

v_gene: TRBV6-1
j_gene: TRBJ2-6
CDR3aa: CASSSGGSGANVLTF